This T cell receptor (beta chain) was retrieved from a study of tumor and adjacent non-tumor tissue in lung cancer. The template was RNA from unsorted bulk tissue. The germline V gene has CDR1 DFQATT and CDR2 SNEGSKA (reference sequence). V was trimmed by 5 bases and J by 5 bases, leaving 12 bases between them. This CDR3 contains 12 residues. Study-level points and caveats: Shorter survival was associated with higher TCR diversity in tumors.

Ten or more counts support this clonotype. As yet, its antigen is unknown. The library came from three nested PCR rounds adapted from ARM-PCR protocols. Each CDR3 protein gets one entry after TCRdb re-called the multiplex PCR reads with MiXCR. This sample has around 200,000 distinct CDR3 sequences, with 70% to 75% found just once. The V gene is TRBV20-1, the J gene TRBJ2-5; D may be TRBD1 or TRBD2 (5 bases each). The clonotype was recovered from a man aged 60 to 75 with non-small cell lung cancer. Sequenced input: lung tumor tissue. The CDR3 region has the DNA TGCAGTGCTTCAGGGAGCTGGGAGACCCAGTACTTC. Amino acid sequence: CSASGSWETQYF.